The clone carrying this TCR beta chain was found a few times. The antigen is unknown. The record originates from a study of blood T cells in healthy people across ages. Study results and caveats: Observed TCR beta diversity per million T cells went down as age went up. This fall followed a roughly linear course with age.

CDR3 length equals 14 residues. V lost 1 base, J lost 3 bases, and 9 bases lay in between. Together with a sample-barcoded 5' primer, a J-beta primer mix was included in a second PCR lasting about 6 to 11 cycles. Each cDNA molecule was tagged by a template-switch adaptor that had 12 random nucleotides. TCRdb re-derived calls from the 5' RACE reads in MiXCR, one entry per CDR3 protein. This sample has about 690,000 distinct CDR3 sequences, with around 41% found just once. The receptor was isolated from a man at least 80 years old in good health. The chain is built from TRBV12-3 or TRBV12-4 and TRBJ1-1; unclear D gene. The sequencing sample was made of blood. The CDR3 protein is CASSLGVSDTEAFF. The DNA for the CDR3 is TGTGCCAGCAGTTTAGGGGTTAGTGACACTGAAGCTTTCTTT.